This entry lists 32 T cell receptor beta chains sequenced from one sample in a study of cytomegalovirus exposure and HLA in healthy donors. The PCR used 60 Vbeta and 13 Jbeta primers. Assay used: immunoSEQ multiplex PCR; TCRdb lists only in-frame clones, some missing. The sample totals approximately 190,000 clones. Sequencing was carried out using PBMCs. These receptor sequences come from a boy aged 5-17 years in good health and CMV-seronegative.

The genes are TRBV14 and TRBJ2-7; D might be TRBD2 (6 bases). The CDR3 covers 15 residues. V gave up 4 bases and J gave up 5 bases, with 18 bases separating them. The V gene's germline CDR1 is SGHDN and CDR2 FVKESK. The CDR3, as DNA: TGTGCCAGCAGCCTCGGGAGAGATCCTTTGGACGAGCAGTACTTC. Residues: CASSLGRDPLDEQYF.

This chain connects TRBV2 to TRBJ2-2; D gene unclear. V shed 2 bases and J shed 2 bases, with 9 bases lying between them. This CDR3 comprises 15 residues. Per germline, CDR1 SNHLY and CDR2 FYNNEI. The CDR3 region has the DNA TGTGCCAGCAGTGAATATCGGGTTAACACCGGGGAGCTGTTTTTT. Residues: CASSEYRVNTGELFF.

The chain recombines TRBV10-2 with TRBJ1-4; perhaps TRBD1 as D (5 bases). The CDR3 covers 16 residues. The germline CDR1 and CDR2 sequences are WSHSY and SAAADI. V was shortened by 6 bases and J by 2 bases, with 16 bases between the two germline ends. The CDR3, as DNA: TGCGCCAGCAGGGACAAACCGGCCTCCACTAATGAAAAACTGTTTTTT. Translated, it gives CASRDKPASTNEKLFF.

The chain has TRBV28 and TRBJ2-7, with D maybe TRBD1 (6 bases). Trimming left V 4 bases short and J 2 bases short, with 9 bases between. Germline-derived CDR1 and CDR2 are MDHEN and SYDVKM. This CDR3 is built from 13 residues. The CDR3 is CASSSGQPYEQYF. The CDR3 DNA follows: TGTGCCAGCAGTTCGGGACAACCCTACGAGCAGTACTTC.

The chain employs TRBV12-2 and TRBJ2-1; TRBD1 is the table's D call and was not checked against the DNA. TRBV12-2 is annotated as a pseudogene. This CDR3 is 17 amino acids long. Here the CDR3 DNA reads TGTGCAAGCCCAGAGGGAACAGGGAAAGAGACCTACAATGAGCAGTTCTTC. Its protein is CASPEGTGKETYNEQFF.

The V gene is TRBV9, the J gene TRBJ2-5; D might be TRBD2 (7 bases). There are 17 residues in the CDR3. The V gene lost 3 bases and the J gene lost 2 bases, with 20 bases spanning the gap. Germline V CDR1 and CDR2: SGDLS, YYNGEE. CDR3 residues: CASSAHILGGRQETQYF. The CDR3 DNA is TGTGCCAGCAGCGCGCACATCCTCGGGGGGCGACAAGAGACCCAGTACTTC.

Remarks on this clone: Sequence at one end of the junction differs from germline and may be a read error. This chain links TRBV6-1 with TRBJ1-3, with D uncertain. CDR1 and CDR2 from the germline V gene are MNHNS and SASEGT. The CDR3 spans 13 residues. The CDR3 DNA sequence: TGTACCAGCACATCGGTCTCTGGAAACACCATATATTTT. Its translation is CTSTSVSGNTIYF.

V and J are TRBV28 and TRBJ1-3; weak D call: TRBD1 (6 bases). The CDR3 consists of 16 residues. In germline, CDR1 is MDHEN, CDR2 SYDVKM. V was cut by 3 bases and J by 0 bases, with 12 bases left in between. The CDR3 DNA reads TGTGCCAGCAGTTTTCAGGGGCCTTTCTCTGGAAACACCATATATTTT. It specifies CASSFQGPFSGNTIYF.

This sequence joins TRBV12-5 and TRBJ1-3; D unclear. The V and J ends lost 4 bases and 0 bases respectively, with 25 bases between them. The CDR3 contains 20 residues. The germline V gene has CDR1 LGHNT and CDR2 FRNRAP. The CDR3 DNA sequence: TGTGCTAGTGGTTCTGACATATTTGGTTTCAGGCCTTCCTCTGGAAACACCATATATTTT. It codes for CASGSDIFGFRPSSGNTIYF.

This chain uses TRBV7-9 with TRBJ1-4; a possible D gene is TRBD1 (5 bases). The CDR3 sequence is 13 residues long. Trimming stripped 4 bases from V and 8 bases from J, with 11 bases between. From germline, CDR1 is SEHNR and CDR2 FQNEAQ (reference sequence). Written as DNA, the CDR3 is TGTGCCAGCAGCTCCGGGACTGCAGAAAAACTGTTTTTT. This codes for CASSSGTAEKLFF.

The chain combines TRBV2 with TRBJ1-1; D might be TRBD1 (5 bases). Germline CDR1 SNHLY, CDR2 FYNNEI. CDR3 length: 16 residues. V lost 1 base and J 0 bases, leaving 12 bases between the germline ends. This CDR3 reads CASSEGPGGMNTEAFF. The CDR3 DNA reads TGTGCCAGCAGTGAAGGACCCGGGGGGATGAACACTGAAGCTTTCTTT.

The J gene is TRBJ1-1, the V gene TRBV19, with D perhaps TRBD1 (5 bases). The CDR3 contains 17 residues. Per the germline V gene, CDR1 is LNHDA and CDR2 is SQIVND (reference sequence). Trimming removed 3 bases from V and 0 bases from J, with 17 bases in between. DNA of the CDR3: TGTGCCAGTAGTATCAATGGCCAGGGCGGGGTGAACACTGAAGCTTTCTTT. Its translation: CASSINGQGGVNTEAFF.

The gene calls are TRBV7-2 and TRBJ1-1, with D possibly TRBD1 on 6 matching bases. This CDR3 is 16 amino acids long. V lost 5 bases and J 0 bases, leaving 16 bases between the germline ends. Germline CDR1 and CDR2: SGHTA and FQGNSA. CDR3 in DNA: TGTGCCAGCAGCCCCAGGCGGGGGGGCATGAACACTGAAGCTTTCTTT. Encoded protein: CASSPRRGGMNTEAFF.

The chain is built from TRBV9 and TRBJ2-2, with 11 bases identical to TRBD2. This CDR3 spans 16 amino acids. Losses at the gene ends were 3 bases for V and 4 bases for J; bases not matched to a gene: 5. Germline loops: CDR1 SGDLS, CDR2 YYNGEE. CDR3 coding DNA: TGTGCCAGCAGCGCCTCTAGCGGGGGGTCCACCGGGGAGCTGTTTTTT. This gives the protein CASSASSGGSTGELFF.

The chain carries TRBV27 and TRBJ2-3; TRBD2 matches at 10 bases. Germline trimming cut 6 bases from V and 3 bases from J; bases unmatched to any gene: 18. This CDR3 has 19 amino acids. CDR1 and CDR2 (germline): MNHEY, SMNVEV (reference sequence). This CDR3 reads CASSPLAGVPLVGTDTQYF. The CDR3 DNA reads TGTGCCAGCAGCCCCCTAGCGGGGGTACCGTTGGTTGGTACAGATACGCAGTATTTT.

V usage is TRBV19 and J usage is TRBJ1-1; a weak D match, TRBD1 (6 bases). CDR1 is LNHDA, CDR2 SQIVND, per germline (reference sequence). The length of the CDR3 is 13 residues. Deletions cut 3 bases from V and 7 bases from J, with 12 bases between. The CDR3 protein is CASSIQGGDEAFF. The CDR3 DNA is TGTGCCAGTAGTATCCAAGGGGGTGATGAAGCTTTCTTT. The variable domain in full, with the rest retrieved from reference TRBV19 and TRBJ1-1, is DGGITQSPKYLFRKEGQNVTLSCEQNLNHDAMYWYRQDPGQGLRLIYYSQIVNDFQKGDIAEGYSVSREKKESFPLTVTSAQKNPTAFYLCASSIQGGDEAFFGQGTRLTVV.

The chain links TRBV2 to TRBJ2-1, with 7 bases matching TRBD1. CDR1 SNHLY and CDR2 FYNNEI come from the germline V gene. The CDR3 covers 19 residues. Trimming took 5 bases from V and 0 from J; bases not matched to a gene: 16. This CDR3 is CASSPGQKNPTSSYNEQFF. For the CDR3, the DNA is TGTGCCAGCAGTCCGGGACAGAAAAACCCAACGAGCTCCTACAATGAGCAGTTCTTC.

The V call is TRBV4-2, the J call TRBJ2-3, with 7 bases that match TRBD1. The germline CDR1 and CDR2 sequences are LGHNA and YNFKEQ. V shed 4 bases and J 0 bases; nucleotides not matched to a gene: 4. The CDR3 has 15 residues. CDR3: CASSLEGGSTDTQYF. DNA for the CDR3: TGTGCCAGCAGCCTGGAAGGGGGCAGCACAGATACGCAGTATTTT.

The chain carries TRBV5-1 and TRBJ1-1; tentatively, D is TRBD1 (6 bases). With 0 bases removed from V and 4 bases from J, the gap between germline ends came to 7 bases. The V gene's germline CDR1 is SGHRS and CDR2 YFSETQ. The CDR3 extends over 13 amino acids. CDR3 in amino acids: CASSLDRATEAFF. DNA for the CDR3: TGCGCCAGCAGCTTGGACAGGGCCACTGAAGCTTTCTTT.

The chain recombines TRBV5-1 with TRBJ1-2; the match to TRBD1 covers 7 bases. The CDR3 length is 11 residues. From germline, CDR1 is SGHRS and CDR2 YFSETQ. The CDR3 nucleotides are TGCGCAGACCGGGACAGCTATGGCTACACCTTC. Amino acid sequence: CADRDSYGYTF.

The rearrangement joins TRBV29-1 to TRBJ1-1, with D possibly being TRBD1 (6 bases). Trimming removed 5 bases from V and 3 bases from J, with 13 bases in between. CDR3 size: 13 residues. In germline, CDR1 is SQVTM, CDR2 ANQGSEA. The chain's CDR3 is CSVKGGRDTEAFF. The CDR3 nucleotides read TGCAGCGTTAAGGGGGGGCGCGACACTGAAGCTTTCTTT.

The V gene is TRBV5-1, the J gene TRBJ2-5; D is possibly TRBD1 (6 bases). Judging by the DNA end, TRBJ2-7 fits better; the J call may be wrong. Looked up from germline, CDR1 is SGHRS and CDR2 is YFSETQ. The CDR3 totals 14 residues. In nucleotides, the CDR3 is TGCGCCAGCAGCTGGGCCACAGGGACCTACGAGCAGTACTTC. Protein sequence: CASSWATGTYEQYF.

The chain combines TRBV4-1 with TRBJ1-1; the D gene is possibly TRBD1 (6 bases). The V gene's germline CDR1 is MGHRA and CDR2 YSYEKL. Trimming took off 5 bases at V and 0 bases at J, with 13 bases between the two ends. This CDR3 is built from 15 residues. The CDR3, as DNA: TGCGCCAGCAGCTCATCAGGGGCGGTGAACACTGAAGCTTTCTTT. Translating gives CASSSSGAVNTEAFF.

The rearrangement uses TRBV30 and TRBJ1-1, with D hard to call. The V gene's germline CDR1 is GTSNPN and CDR2 SVGIG (reference sequence). V lost 0 bases to trimming and J lost 2 bases, with 7 bases between them. This CDR3 is 13 amino acids long. CDR3 in amino acids: CAWSVATNTEAFF. CDR3 DNA: TGTGCCTGGAGTGTCGCGACAAACACTGAAGCTTTCTTT.

The chain is built from TRBV5-1 and TRBJ1-1; D is perhaps TRBD1 (6 bases). Germline CDR1 reads SGHRS; CDR2 reads YFSETQ. Between the trimmed V and J ends, which lost 4 bases and 4 bases, there was a span of 20 bases. This CDR3 contains 16 residues. The CDR3, as DNA: TGCGCCAGCAGCGGTGGGAACAGGGTTGGGTTCACTGAAGCTTTCTTT. Protein sequence: CASSGGNRVGFTEAFF.

The chain recombines TRBV28 with TRBJ2-3; TRBD1 is a possible D gene (6 bases). V gave up 7 bases and J gave up 1 base, with 12 bases separating them. This CDR3 spans 14 amino acids. Germline V lookup: CDR1 MDHEN, CDR2 SYDVKM. The CDR3 DNA sequence: TGTGCCAGCATGCCAGGGGCCCGCACAGATACGCAGTATTTT. As protein: CASMPGARTDTQYF. The full variable domain, completed using reference TRBV28 and TRBJ2-3, is DVKVTQSSRYLVKRTGEKVFLECVQDMDHENMFWYRQDPGLGLRLIYFSYDVKMKEKGDIPEGYSVSREKKERFSLILESASTNQTSMYLCASMPGARTDTQYFGPGTRLTVL.

This rearrangement joins TRBV6-8 to TRBJ1-2; D is perhaps TRBD1 (6 bases). This CDR3 is 15 amino acids long. Trimming left V 6 bases short and J 6 bases short, with 20 bases between. CDR1 is MNHGY, CDR2 SAAAGT, per germline. The DNA for the CDR3 is TGTGCCAGCAGAACCCTAACAGGGACCGACCATGGCTACACCTTC. Its protein is CASRTLTGTDHGYTF.

The chain couples TRBV19 to TRBJ1-5; D is unresolved. The CDR3 sequence is 16 residues long. Germline loops: CDR1 LNHDA, CDR2 SQIVND (reference sequence). V gave up 5 bases and J gave up 0 bases, with 14 bases separating them. The CDR3 DNA reads TGTGCCAGTAGTTCAGTGGGAGTCTATAGCAATCAGCCCCAGCATTTT. Protein product: CASSSVGVYSNQPQHF.

The chain couples TRBV5-1 to TRBJ1-4, with TRBD1 as a possible D gene (5 bases). The V gene's germline CDR1 is SGHRS and CDR2 YFSETQ. Trimming removed 0 bases at V and 4 bases at J, with 10 bases between. The CDR3 is made up of 15 amino acids. This CDR3 reads CASSLGQTSNEKLFF. The DNA of the CDR3 is TGCGCCAGCAGCTTGGGACAGACAAGTAATGAAAAACTGTTTTTT.

The rearrangement links TRBV6-6 to TRBJ1-5, with D perhaps TRBD1 (6 bases). Per germline, CDR1 MNHNY and CDR2 SVGAGI (reference sequence). The CDR3 covers 16 residues. Trimming stripped 7 bases from V and 2 bases from J, with 18 bases between. The CDR3, as DNA: TGTGCCAGCACCCTGGACAGTAGGGGTGGCAATCAGCCCCAGCATTTT. Its translation: CASTLDSRGGNQPQHF.

The CDR3 region is CASSQGSDPSRGGYTF. CDR3 DNA sequence: TGCGCCAGCAGCCAAGGGAGTGACCCTTCCAGGGGAGGCTACACCTTC. V is TRBV4-1 and J is TRBJ1-2, with D perhaps matching TRBD1 (6 bases). The germline V and J ends were trimmed by 1 base and 8 bases, with 20 bases remaining between them. Germline V lookup: CDR1 MGHRA, CDR2 YSYEKL. The CDR3 spans 16 residues.

The rearrangement links TRBV7-3 to TRBJ2-3, with 7 bases matching TRBD2. Germline V gene sequence: CDR1 SGHTA, CDR2 FQGTGA. The CDR3 extends over 15 amino acids. V was pared by 5 bases and J by 0 bases, with 5 bases of the junction left unmatched. The CDR3 DNA follows: TGTGCCAGCAGCCCGGGGGGTGGGAGCACAGATACGCAGTATTTT. Protein: CASSPGGGSTDTQYF.